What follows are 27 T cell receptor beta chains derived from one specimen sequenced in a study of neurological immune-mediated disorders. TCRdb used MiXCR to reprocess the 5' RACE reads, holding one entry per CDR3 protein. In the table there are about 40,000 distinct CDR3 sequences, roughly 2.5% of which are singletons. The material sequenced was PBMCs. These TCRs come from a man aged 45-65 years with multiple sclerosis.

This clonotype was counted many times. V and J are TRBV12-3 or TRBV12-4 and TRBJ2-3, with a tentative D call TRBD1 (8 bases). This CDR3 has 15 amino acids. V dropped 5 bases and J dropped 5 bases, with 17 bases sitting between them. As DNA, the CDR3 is TGTGCCAGCAGTCACGGGGGGACAGGTCAAGATACGCAGTATTTT. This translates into CASSHGGTGQDTQYF.

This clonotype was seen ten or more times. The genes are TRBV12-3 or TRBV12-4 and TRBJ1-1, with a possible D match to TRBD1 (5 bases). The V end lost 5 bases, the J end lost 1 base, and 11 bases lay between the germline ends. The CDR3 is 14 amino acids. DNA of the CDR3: TGTGCCAGCAGTCTCAAGAGGGGGAACACTGAAGCTTTCTTT. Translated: CASSLKRGNTEAFF.

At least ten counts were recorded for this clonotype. The CDR3 nucleotides read TGCGCCAGCAACCTCCGAGGGGGCCCCGGGGAGACCCAGTACTTC. It translates to CASNLRGGPGETQYF. The rearrangement uses TRBV5-1 and TRBJ2-5, with 7 bases aligning to TRBD1. The CDR3 has 15 residues. The J segment lost 5 bases and the V segment lost 6 bases, leaving 13 bases of the junction unmatched. CDR1 and CDR2 (germline): SGHRS, YFSETQ.

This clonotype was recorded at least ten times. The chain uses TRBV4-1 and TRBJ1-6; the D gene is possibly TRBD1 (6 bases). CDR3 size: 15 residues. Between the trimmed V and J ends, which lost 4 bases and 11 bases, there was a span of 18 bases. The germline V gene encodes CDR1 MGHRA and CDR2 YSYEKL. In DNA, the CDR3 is TGCGCCAGCAGCCGTTGGGGGGGCGCGGGTACACCCCTCCACTTT. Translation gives CASSRWGGAGTPLHF.

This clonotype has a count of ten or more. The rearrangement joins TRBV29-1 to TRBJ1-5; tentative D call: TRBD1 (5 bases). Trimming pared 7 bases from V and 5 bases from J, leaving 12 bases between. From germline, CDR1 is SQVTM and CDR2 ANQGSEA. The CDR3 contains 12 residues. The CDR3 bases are TGCAGCGCCCAGATGGGGGATCAGCCCCAGCATTTT. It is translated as CSAQMGDQPQHF.

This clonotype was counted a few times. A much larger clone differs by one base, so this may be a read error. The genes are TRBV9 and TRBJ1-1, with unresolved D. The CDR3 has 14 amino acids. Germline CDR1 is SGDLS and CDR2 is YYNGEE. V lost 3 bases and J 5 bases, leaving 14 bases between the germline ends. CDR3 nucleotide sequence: TGTGCCAGCAGCGCCCAGCCGATTGGGACTGAAGCTTTCTTT. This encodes CASSAQPIGTEAFF.

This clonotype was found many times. The CDR3 DNA sequence: TGTGCCAGCAGCCCCCACTTCGACAGGGGAGAGACCCAGTACTTC. Translation: CASSPHFDRGETQYF. V and J are TRBV7-9 and TRBJ2-5; 8 bases agree with TRBD1. Germline trimming cut 5 bases from V and 4 bases from J; bases unmatched to any gene: 9. CDR1 and CDR2 (germline): SEHNR, FQNEAQ (reference sequence). There are 15 residues in the CDR3.

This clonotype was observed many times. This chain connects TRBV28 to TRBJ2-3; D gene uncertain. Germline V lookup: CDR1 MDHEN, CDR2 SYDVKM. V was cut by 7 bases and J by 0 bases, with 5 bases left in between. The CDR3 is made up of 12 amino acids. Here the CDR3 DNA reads TGTGCCAGCATCGCTAGCACAGATACGCAGTATTTT. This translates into CASIASTDTQYF.

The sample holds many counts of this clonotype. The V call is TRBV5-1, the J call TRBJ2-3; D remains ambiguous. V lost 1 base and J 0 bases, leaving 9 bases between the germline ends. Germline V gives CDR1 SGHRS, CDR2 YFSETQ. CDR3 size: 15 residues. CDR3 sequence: CASSLPMTSTDTQYF. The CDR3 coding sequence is TGCGCCAGCAGCTTGCCTATGACTAGCACAGATACGCAGTATTTT.

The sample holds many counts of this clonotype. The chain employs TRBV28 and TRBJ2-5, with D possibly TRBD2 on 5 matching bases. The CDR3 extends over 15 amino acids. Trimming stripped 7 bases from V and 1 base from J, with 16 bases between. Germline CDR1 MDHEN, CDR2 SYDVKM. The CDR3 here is CASIGGRTFQETQYF. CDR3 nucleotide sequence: TGTGCCAGCATTGGAGGAAGGACCTTCCAAGAGACCCAGTACTTC.

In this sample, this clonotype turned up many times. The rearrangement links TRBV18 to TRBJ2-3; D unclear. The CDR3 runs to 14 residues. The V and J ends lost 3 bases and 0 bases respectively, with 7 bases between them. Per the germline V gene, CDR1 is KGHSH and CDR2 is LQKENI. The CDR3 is CASSPASSTDTQYF. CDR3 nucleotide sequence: TGTGCCAGCTCACCGGCCAGTAGCACAGATACGCAGTATTTT.

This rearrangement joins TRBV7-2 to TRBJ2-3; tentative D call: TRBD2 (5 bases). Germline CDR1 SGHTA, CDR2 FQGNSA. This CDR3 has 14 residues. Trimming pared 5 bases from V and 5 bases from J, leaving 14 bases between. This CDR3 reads CASSLLGIGDTQYF. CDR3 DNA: TGTGCCAGCAGCCTACTAGGGATCGGAGATACGCAGTATTTT.

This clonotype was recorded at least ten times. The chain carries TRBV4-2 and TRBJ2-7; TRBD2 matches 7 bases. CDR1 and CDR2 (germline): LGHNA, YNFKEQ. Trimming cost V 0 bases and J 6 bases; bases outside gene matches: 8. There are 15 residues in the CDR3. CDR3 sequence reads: CASSQDRGSGFEQYF. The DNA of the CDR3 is TGTGCCAGCAGCCAAGATAGGGGTAGCGGGTTCGAGCAGTACTTC.

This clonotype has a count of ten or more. In DNA, the CDR3 is TGTGCCAGCAGCTTACGGCTTGGGGGTGGGGAAAAACTGTTTTTT. Protein product: CASSLRLGGGEKLFF. The V gene is TRBV7-2, the J gene TRBJ1-4; D perhaps matches TRBD1 (5 bases). This CDR3 comprises 15 residues. The germline CDR1 and CDR2 sequences are SGHTA and FQGNSA. V was cut by 2 bases and J by 8 bases, with 15 bases left in between.

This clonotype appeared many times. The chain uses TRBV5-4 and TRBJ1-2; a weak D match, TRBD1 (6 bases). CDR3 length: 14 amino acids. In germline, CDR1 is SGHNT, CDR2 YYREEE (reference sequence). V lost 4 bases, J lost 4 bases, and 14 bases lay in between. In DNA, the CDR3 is TGTGCCAGCAGCCATTCGGGGGGCTCCTATGGCTACACCTTC. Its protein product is CASSHSGGSYGYTF.

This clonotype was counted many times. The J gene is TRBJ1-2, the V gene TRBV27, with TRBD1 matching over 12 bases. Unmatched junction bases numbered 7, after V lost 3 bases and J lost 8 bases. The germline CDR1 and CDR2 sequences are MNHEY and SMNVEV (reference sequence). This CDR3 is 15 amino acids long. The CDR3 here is CASSFGGTGGEGYTF. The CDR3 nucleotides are TGTGCCAGCAGTTTTGGAGGGACAGGGGGCGAGGGCTACACCTTC.

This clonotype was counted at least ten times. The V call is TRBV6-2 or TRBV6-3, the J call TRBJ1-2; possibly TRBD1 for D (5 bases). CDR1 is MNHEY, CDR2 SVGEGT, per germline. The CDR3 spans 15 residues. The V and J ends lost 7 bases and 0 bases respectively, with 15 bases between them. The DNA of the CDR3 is TGTGCCAGCATCCAACGGGGCGGAGCTAACTATGGCTACACCTTC. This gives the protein CASIQRGGANYGYTF.

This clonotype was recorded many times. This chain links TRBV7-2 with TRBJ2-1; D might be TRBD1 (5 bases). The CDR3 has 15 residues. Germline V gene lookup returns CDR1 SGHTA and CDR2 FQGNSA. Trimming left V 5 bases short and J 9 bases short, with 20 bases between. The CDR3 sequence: CASSQEQVGTGEQFF. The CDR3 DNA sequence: TGTGCCAGCAGCCAGGAACAGGTGGGAACGGGTGAGCAGTTCTTC.

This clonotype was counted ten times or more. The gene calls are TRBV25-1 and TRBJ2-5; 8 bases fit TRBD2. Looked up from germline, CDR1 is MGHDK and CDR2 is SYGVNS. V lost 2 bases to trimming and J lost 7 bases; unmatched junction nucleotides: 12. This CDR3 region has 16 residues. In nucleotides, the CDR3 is TGTGCCAGCAGTGAAGTGGCGGGGGGCTCCAGGGTGACCCAGTACTTC. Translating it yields CASSEVAGGSRVTQYF.

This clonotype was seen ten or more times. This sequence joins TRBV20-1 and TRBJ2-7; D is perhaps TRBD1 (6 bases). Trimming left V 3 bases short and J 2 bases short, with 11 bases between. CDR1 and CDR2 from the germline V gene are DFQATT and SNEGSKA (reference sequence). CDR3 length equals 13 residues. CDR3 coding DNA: TGCAGTGCTAGTTGGCAGGGGACCTACGAGCAGTACTTC. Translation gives CSASWQGTYEQYF.

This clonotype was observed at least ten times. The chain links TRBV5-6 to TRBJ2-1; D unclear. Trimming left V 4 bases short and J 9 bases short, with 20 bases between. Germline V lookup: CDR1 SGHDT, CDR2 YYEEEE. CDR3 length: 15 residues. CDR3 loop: CASSDAPDPEAEQFF. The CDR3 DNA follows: TGTGCCAGCAGCGACGCCCCTGATCCTGAGGCTGAGCAGTTCTTC.

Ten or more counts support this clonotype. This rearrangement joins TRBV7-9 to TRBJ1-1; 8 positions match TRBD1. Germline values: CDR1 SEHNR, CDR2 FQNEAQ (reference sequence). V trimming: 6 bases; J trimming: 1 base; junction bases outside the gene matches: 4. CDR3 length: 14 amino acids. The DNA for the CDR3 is TGTGCCAGCAGTCAGGGACAGGCGAACACTGAAGCTTTCTTT. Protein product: CASSQGQANTEAFF. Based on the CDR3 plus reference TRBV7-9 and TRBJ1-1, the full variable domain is DTGVSQNPRHKITKRGQNVTFRCDPISEHNRLYWYRQTLGQGPEFLTYFQNEAQLEKSRLLSDRFSAERPKGSFSTLEIQRTEQGDSAMYLCASSQGQANTEAFFGQGTRLTVV.

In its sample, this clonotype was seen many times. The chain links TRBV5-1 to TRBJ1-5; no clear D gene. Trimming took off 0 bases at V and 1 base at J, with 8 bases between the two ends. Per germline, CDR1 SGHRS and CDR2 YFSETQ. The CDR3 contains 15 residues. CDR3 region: CASSLDPGSNQPQHF. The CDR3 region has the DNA TGCGCCAGCAGCTTGGACCCGGGCAGCAATCAGCCCCAGCATTTT.

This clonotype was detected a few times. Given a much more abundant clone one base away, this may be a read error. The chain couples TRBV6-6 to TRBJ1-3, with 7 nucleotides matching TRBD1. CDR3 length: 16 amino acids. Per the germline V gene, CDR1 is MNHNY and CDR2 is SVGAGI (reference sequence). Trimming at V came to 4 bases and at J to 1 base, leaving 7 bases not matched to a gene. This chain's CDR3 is CASSFTGAKSGNTIYF. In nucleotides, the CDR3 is TGTGCCAGCAGTTTTACAGGGGCCAAATCTGGAAACACCATATATTTT.

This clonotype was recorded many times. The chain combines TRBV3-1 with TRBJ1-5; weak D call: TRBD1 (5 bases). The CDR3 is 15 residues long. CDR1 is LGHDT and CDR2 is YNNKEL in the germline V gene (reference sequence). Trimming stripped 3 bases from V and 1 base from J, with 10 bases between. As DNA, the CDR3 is TGTGCCAGCAGCCAGGGGCCTATAAGCAATCAGCCCCAGCATTTT. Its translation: CASSQGPISNQPQHF.

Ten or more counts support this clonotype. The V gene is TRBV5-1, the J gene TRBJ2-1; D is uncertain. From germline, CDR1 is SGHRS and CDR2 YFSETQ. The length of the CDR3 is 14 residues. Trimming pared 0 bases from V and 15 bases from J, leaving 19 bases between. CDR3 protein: CASSLATQDEHWFF. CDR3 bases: TGCGCCAGCAGCTTGGCCACGCAGGATGAGCATTGGTTCTTC.

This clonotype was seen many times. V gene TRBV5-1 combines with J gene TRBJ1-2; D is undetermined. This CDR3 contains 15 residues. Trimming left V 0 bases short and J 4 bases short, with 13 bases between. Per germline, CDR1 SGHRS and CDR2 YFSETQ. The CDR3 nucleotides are TGCGCCAGCAGCTTGGGACAAGTTGAAAGCTATGGCTACACCTTC. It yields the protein CASSLGQVESYGYTF. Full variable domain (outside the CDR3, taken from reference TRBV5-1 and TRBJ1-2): KAGVTQTPRYLIKTRGQQVTLSCSPISGHRSVSWYQQTPGQGLQFLFEYFSETQRNKGNFPGRFSGRQFSNSRSEMNVSTLELGDSALYLCASSLGQVESYGYTFGSGTRLTVV.